This TCR beta chain stems from a study of human T cells and chemical hapten exposure. Overall study context: Patients, predominantly female, presented with alopecia areata, totalis or universalis.

Between the trimmed V and J ends, which lost 4 bases and 5 bases, there was a span of 6 bases. Germline V gene data show CDR1 as SGHRS and CDR2 as YFSETQ. The CDR3 covers 12 residues. This clonotype was recorded many times. Library preparation tagged each individual cDNA molecule with a unique molecular identifier. Study processing details: Ranging from about 20,000 to 690,600, TCR counts per sample had a median value of around 92,000. TCRdb passed the RACE reads through MiXCR, listing each CDR3 protein once. TCRdb, rather than the study authors, made the V and J calls. The sample lists 180,000 or so distinct CDR3 sequences, roughly 15% occurring once. The time point was: patch test 1, 2 weeks after DPC sensitization. The treatment was: therapeutic diphenylcyclopropenone sensitization with weekly scalp DPC.

This receptor was identified in a woman aged 25 to 39 with alopecia areata. Some clones in this sample may be carry-over from other donors' samples. The chain couples TRBV5-1 to TRBJ2-2, with no clear D. The input for sequencing was whole blood, taken in connection with sensitization to the hapten diphenylcyclopropenone (DPC). CDR3 residues: CASSATTGELFF. The DNA for the CDR3 is TGCGCCAGCAGCGCTACTACCGGGGAGCTGTTTTTT. Combining the CDR3 with reference TRBV5-1 and TRBJ2-2 gives the whole variable domain KAGVTQTPRYLIKTRGQQVTLSCSPISGHRSVSWYQQTPGQGLQFLFEYFSETQRNKGNFPGRFSGRQFSNSRSEMNVSTLELGDSALYLCASSATTGELFFGEGSRLTVL.